These 30 T cell receptor beta chains were sequenced from one sample in a study of shared clonotypes between healthy human individuals (dated by TCRdb to 2018 to 2021). CD8 naive samples were CD45RO-negative cells positively selected for CCR7, giving a CD45RA+CCR7+ population that excluded TemRA cells. To prepare the library, the immunoSEQ multiplex PCR assay was applied. TCRdb took this table from immuneACCESS and kept in-frame rearrangements with V and J called. Such tables lack part of the clones; where checked against another copy, unresolved V genes explain under half of the gap, and the rest is unexplained. The sample has about 610,000 clones on record, 90% to 97% of them singletons. Of the sample, about 0.12% is held by the ten largest clones. The specimen was naive CD8+ T cells sorted from blood. This specimen's cell subset or site label, interpreted: CD45RA+CCR7+. The receptors stem from a woman aged 25 to 39 in good health.

This clone was observed once. The sample holds other DNA sequences that translate to the same CDR3. The chain uses TRBV6-1 and TRBJ2-7; D gene uncertain. V was cut by 1 base and J by 2 bases, with 6 bases left in between. This CDR3 is built from 13 residues. Germline lookup yields CDR1 MNHNS and CDR2 SASEGT. In DNA, the CDR3 is TGTGCCAGCAGTGAAGGTCAGGCCTACGAGCAGTACTTC. As protein: CASSEGQAYEQYF.

Concerning this clone itself: Other DNA sequences from this sample encode an identical CDR3 as well. V usage is TRBV6-6 and J usage is TRBJ2-1, with D possibly matching TRBD2 (6 bases). CDR3 size: 12 residues. Trimming took 2 bases from V and 7 from J, leaving 6 bases between them. The germline gives CDR1 MNHNY, CDR2 SVGAGI (reference sequence). The CDR3 protein is CASSYGGNEQFF. The DNA of the CDR3 is TGTGCCAGCAGTTACGGGGGGAATGAGCAGTTCTTC.

The chain links TRBV15 to TRBJ2-1; TRBD1 agrees at 8 bases. V gave up 2 bases and J gave up 5 bases; unmatched junction bases: 5. The CDR3 extends over 15 amino acids. CDR1 and CDR2 (germline): LNHNV, YYDKDF (reference sequence). The CDR3 reads CATSRTGGYDNEQFF. The DNA for the CDR3 is TGTGCCACCAGCAGAACAGGGGGGTATGACAATGAGCAGTTCTTC. Supplemented by reference TRBV15 and TRBJ2-1, the full variable domain reads DAMVIQNPRYQVTQFGKPVTLSCSQTLNHNVMYWYQQKSSQAPKLLFHYYDKDFNNEADTPDNFQSRRPNTSFCFLDIRSPGLGDTAMYLCATSRTGGYDNEQFFGPGTRLTVL.

The chain recombines TRBV7-8 with TRBJ2-7; a possible D gene is TRBD1 (6 bases). This CDR3 comprises 17 residues. V was shortened by 5 bases and J by 2 bases, with 22 bases between the two germline ends. Per the germline V gene, CDR1 is SGHVS and CDR2 is FQNEAQ. CDR3 sequence: CASSPPRAGARTYEQYF. CDR3 sequence (DNA): TGTGCCAGCAGCCCACCCCGGGCAGGGGCTCGCACCTACGAGCAGTACTTC.

The chain uses TRBV7-8 and TRBJ2-5; 9 positions agree with TRBD2. The CDR3 covers 15 residues. With 5 bases clipped from V and 2 bases from J, the junction kept 6 bases outside the gene matches. CDR1 and CDR2 from the germline V gene are SGHVS and FQNEAQ. CDR3 sequence reads: CASSQSLAGQETQYF. The CDR3 region has the DNA TGTGCCAGCAGCCAGTCACTAGCGGGTCAAGAGACCCAGTACTTC.

This chain links TRBV4-1 with TRBJ1-5; a weak D match, TRBD1 (5 bases). Trimming cost V 4 bases and J 4 bases, with 14 bases left between them. This CDR3 is 15 amino acids long. Germline lookup yields CDR1 MGHRA and CDR2 YSYEKL. This chain's CDR3 is CASSLFGGENQPQHF. CDR3 bases: TGCGCCAGCAGCCTATTCGGGGGGGAAAATCAGCCCCAGCATTTT.

The V gene is TRBV5-1, the J gene TRBJ2-7, with 8 bases that match TRBD2. Germline V gene data show CDR1 as SGHRS and CDR2 as YFSETQ. The CDR3 contains 17 residues. Trimming removed 5 bases from V and 2 bases from J; junction bases left unmatched: 15. The CDR3 DNA follows: TGCGCCAGCAGGACGGGAGGGCCCCACGCCGACCCCTACGAGCAGTACTTC. This sequence encodes CASRTGGPHADPYEQYF.

CDR3 bases: TGTGCCAGCAGTTTATCTTCCGGGGAAAAATCCTACGAGCAGTACTTC. This codes for CASSLSSGEKSYEQYF. The chain carries TRBV27 and TRBJ2-7, with D maybe TRBD2 (5 bases). The CDR3 runs 16 residues. V was clipped by 0 bases and J by 1 base, with 13 bases between them. Germline CDR1 reads MNHEY; CDR2 reads SMNVEV (reference sequence).

The genes are TRBV6-6 and TRBJ2-5; D might be TRBD1 or TRBD2, each matching 5 bases. This CDR3 comprises 15 residues. V lost 2 bases and J lost 2, with 12 bases in between. The germline gives CDR1 MNHNY, CDR2 SVGAGI (reference sequence). The CDR3 here is CASSYVGTVQETQYF. CDR3 nucleotides: TGTGCCAGCAGTTACGTCGGGACGGTTCAAGAGACCCAGTACTTC.

The chain uses TRBV2 and TRBJ1-4; 9 bases are a match to TRBD1. CDR3 length equals 15 residues. The V gene end was trimmed by 6 bases and the J gene end by 5 bases; junction bases not matched to a gene: 7. CDR1 and CDR2 (germline): SNHLY, FYNNEI. The CDR3 here is CASSAYRGRNEKLFF. CDR3 nucleotides: TGTGCCAGCAGCGCTTACAGGGGGCGAAATGAAAAACTGTTTTTT.

The V and J genes are TRBV2 and TRBJ2-7; D is unresolved. This CDR3 spans 12 amino acids. The V gene's germline CDR1 is SNHLY and CDR2 FYNNEI. CDR3 in amino acids: CVPGRDSYEQYF. The DNA of the CDR3 is TGTGTACCAGGACGCGATTCCTACGAGCAGTACTTC. The full variable domain, completed using reference TRBV2 and TRBJ2-7, is EPEVTQTPSHQVTQMGQEVILRCVPISNHLYFYWYRQILGQKVEFLVSFYNNEISEKSEIFDDQFSVERPDGSNFTLKIRSTKLEDSAMYFCVPGRDSYEQYFGPGTRLTVT.

The CDR3 spells CATGQGNTDTQYF. CDR3 in DNA: TGTGCCACCGGACAGGGGAACACAGATACGCAGTATTTT. The chain joins TRBV10-3 to TRBJ2-3, with 9 positions matching TRBD1. The germline V gene has CDR1 ENHRY and CDR2 SYGVKD. With V trimmed by 10 bases and J by 2 bases, 4 bases remained unmatched. This CDR3 region has 13 residues.

This clone was recorded only once. The chain carries TRBV9 and TRBJ2-2; 9 bases line up with TRBD2. The germline V gene encodes CDR1 SGDLS and CDR2 YYNGEE. The CDR3 runs 17 residues. V trimming: 0 bases; J trimming: 3 bases; junction bases outside the gene matches: 6. The CDR3, as DNA: TGTGCCAGCAGCGTAGGCGCGCGGGAGGGGTACACCGGGGAGCTGTTTTTT. Protein: CASSVGAREGYTGELFF.

The chain is built from TRBV10-3 and TRBJ1-1; D ambiguous. This CDR3 contains 15 residues. CDR1 ENHRY and CDR2 SYGVKD come from the germline V gene. Trimming removed 2 bases at V and 0 bases at J, with 10 bases between. The CDR3 region has the DNA TGTGCCATCAGTGAGGGCAGCGGTTTGAACACTGAAGCTTTCTTT. Its translation: CAISEGSGLNTEAFF.

The chain carries TRBV25-1 and TRBJ1-5; D is ambiguous. V lost 3 bases, J lost 3 bases, and 9 bases lay in between. The germline V gene has CDR1 MGHDK and CDR2 SYGVNS. The CDR3 has 14 residues. This chain's CDR3 is CASSEAGNNQPQHF. The CDR3 nucleotides read TGTGCCAGCAGTGAGGCGGGAAACAATCAGCCCCAGCATTTT.

The rearrangement joins TRBV6-9 to TRBJ2-7, with TRBD2 matching 7 bases. There are 14 residues in the CDR3. V lost 9 bases and J lost 0; bases outside the gene matches: 8. The germline CDR1 and CDR2 sequences are MNHGY and SVAAGI. CDR3 residues: CASTRAGSSYEQYF. CDR3 coding DNA: TGTGCCAGTACCCGAGCGGGGAGCTCCTACGAGCAGTACTTC.

J is TRBJ2-7 and V is TRBV5-6; 15 bases are a match to TRBD2. The germline CDR1 and CDR2 sequences are SGHDT and YYEEEE. V was clipped by 1 base and J by 6 bases; unmatched bases: 8. CDR3 length equals 17 residues. As DNA, the CDR3 is TGTGCCAGCAGCTTGTTGTCTCCGGGACTAGCGGGAGGCGAGCAGTACTTC. It encodes CASSLLSPGLAGGEQYF.

The V and J genes are TRBV9 and TRBJ1-2; D remains unclear. Trimming pared 3 bases from V and 2 bases from J, leaving 11 bases between. This CDR3 contains 14 residues. Germline CDR1 reads SGDLS; CDR2 reads YYNGEE. CDR3 DNA: TGTGCCAGCAGCGGCCCGGGAAGGAACTATGGCTACACCTTC. Translated, it gives CASSGPGRNYGYTF. Complete variable domain (other parts from reference TRBV9 and TRBJ1-2): DSGVTQTPKHLITATGQRVTLRCSPRSGDLSVYWYQQSLDQGLQFLIQYYNGEERAKGNILERFSAQQFPDLHSELNLSSLELGDSALYFCASSGPGRNYGYTFGSGTRLTVV.

This sequence joins TRBV28 and TRBJ2-7; TRBD2 matches at 9 bases. Germline CDR1 reads MDHEN; CDR2 reads SYDVKM. Trimming cost V 7 bases and J 3 bases; bases outside gene matches: 10. The CDR3 is 15 residues long. In nucleotides, the CDR3 is TGTGCCAGCATGGGTCTGCGGACTAGCGTCTACGAGCAGTACTTC. Translating it yields CASMGLRTSVYEQYF.

This chain joins TRBV2 and TRBJ2-1; D not certain. CDR1 is SNHLY, CDR2 FYNNEI, per germline. V lost 5 bases and J 7 bases, leaving 6 bases between the germline ends. This CDR3 is 11 amino acids long. The CDR3 loop is CASSWANEQFF. CDR3 coding DNA: TGTGCCAGCAGTTGGGCGAATGAGCAGTTCTTC.

The chain links TRBV4-1 to TRBJ2-5; TRBD2 matches at 11 bases. The CDR3 has 16 amino acids. Germline values: CDR1 MGHRA, CDR2 YSYEKL. The V segment lost 4 bases and the J segment 5 bases; nucleotides outside the gene matches: 9. The CDR3 is CASSPLSGRAPETQYF. The CDR3 DNA sequence: TGCGCCAGCAGCCCTCTTAGCGGGAGGGCACCGGAGACCCAGTACTTC.

The chain couples TRBV2 to TRBJ2-3; the match to TRBD2 covers 7 bases. The CDR3 length is 12 residues. The trim removed 8 bases at V and 2 bases at J, leaving 1 base unmatched. Germline V gene sequence: CDR1 SNHLY, CDR2 FYNNEI. The CDR3 coding sequence is TGTGCCAGCGGGACTAACACAGATACGCAGTATTTT. Its translation is CASGTNTDTQYF.

This clone is a singleton in its sample. V and J are TRBV7-9 and TRBJ2-5; the D gene is possibly TRBD1 (6 bases). Germline loops: CDR1 SEHNR, CDR2 FQNEAQ (reference sequence). The CDR3 contains 14 residues. With 5 bases removed from V and 2 bases from J, the gap between germline ends came to 12 bases. CDR3: CASSAARGQETQYF. CDR3 DNA: TGTGCCAGCAGCGCGGCAAGGGGGCAAGAGACCCAGTACTTC.

The CDR3 bases are TGTGCCAGCCGCGGGACTTTGGGAGAGACCCAGTACTTC. Translated, it gives CASRGTLGETQYF. The V and J genes are TRBV5-4 and TRBJ2-5; a weak D match, TRBD2 (6 bases). This CDR3 contains 13 residues. Germline V lookup: CDR1 SGHNT, CDR2 YYREEE (reference sequence). Trimming left V 7 bases short and J 4 bases short, with 14 bases between.

The chain joins TRBV13 to TRBJ2-2; D assignment may be TRBD1 or TRBD2 (5 bases each). The CDR3 extends over 14 amino acids. V lost 2 bases and J lost 7, with 11 bases in between. Germline loops: CDR1 PRHDT, CDR2 FYEKMQ (reference sequence). The CDR3, as DNA: TGTGCCAGCAGCTTAAGAGGGGCGGACGGGGAGCTGTTTTTT. It is translated as CASSLRGADGELFF.

This rearrangement joins TRBV7-7 to TRBJ2-7; D may correspond to TRBD1 or TRBD2 (5 bases each). With 4 bases removed from V and 9 bases from J, the gap between germline ends came to 16 bases. The CDR3 contains 13 residues. CDR1 and CDR2 from the germline V gene are SSHAT and FNYEAQ (reference sequence). CDR3 nucleotides: TGTGCCAGCAGCTCCGGTGAGCGAGGGGTGCAGTACTTC. Protein sequence: CASSSGERGVQYF.

This clone showed up just a few times. This chain uses TRBV7-9 with TRBJ2-7; 10 positions match TRBD2. The CDR3 loop spans 15 amino acids. V dropped 5 bases and J dropped 2; count of bases not matched to a gene: 6. The germline V gene has CDR1 SEHNR and CDR2 FQNEAQ (reference sequence). CDR3 protein: CASSPPGLATYEQYF. In DNA, the CDR3 is TGTGCCAGCAGCCCTCCGGGACTAGCGACCTACGAGCAGTACTTC.

This clone has a single count. This sequence joins TRBV19 and TRBJ1-2; TRBD1 matches at 8 bases. This CDR3 region has 14 residues. The germline gives CDR1 LNHDA, CDR2 SQIVND (reference sequence). V dropped 9 bases and J dropped 2; count of bases not matched to a gene: 8. As DNA, the CDR3 is TGTGCCAGGCAGACAGGGGCCCTGAACTATGGCTACACCTTC. Its translation: CARQTGALNYGYTF.

In this sample, this clone turned up once. The chain couples TRBV7-9 to TRBJ2-5, with D possibly being TRBD2 (5 bases). The ends were cut back, 4 bases at V and 2 bases at J, with 20 bases in the middle. Germline assignment: CDR1 SEHNR and CDR2 FQNEAQ (reference sequence). This CDR3 has 17 amino acids. CDR3 sequence reads: CASSSDWTVGRQETQYF. Written as DNA, the CDR3 is TGTGCCAGCAGCTCTGATTGGACTGTAGGGCGGCAAGAGACCCAGTACTTC.

CDR3 nucleotides: TGTGCCAGCAGCCAACGGACAGGTCTAAACACCGGGGAGCTGTTTTTT. Its protein is CASSQRTGLNTGELFF. V is TRBV4-2 and J is TRBJ2-2, with 7 bases fitting TRBD1. This CDR3 has 16 residues. With 2 bases clipped from V and 2 bases from J, the junction kept 5 bases outside the gene matches. Germline-derived CDR1 and CDR2 are LGHNA and YNFKEQ.